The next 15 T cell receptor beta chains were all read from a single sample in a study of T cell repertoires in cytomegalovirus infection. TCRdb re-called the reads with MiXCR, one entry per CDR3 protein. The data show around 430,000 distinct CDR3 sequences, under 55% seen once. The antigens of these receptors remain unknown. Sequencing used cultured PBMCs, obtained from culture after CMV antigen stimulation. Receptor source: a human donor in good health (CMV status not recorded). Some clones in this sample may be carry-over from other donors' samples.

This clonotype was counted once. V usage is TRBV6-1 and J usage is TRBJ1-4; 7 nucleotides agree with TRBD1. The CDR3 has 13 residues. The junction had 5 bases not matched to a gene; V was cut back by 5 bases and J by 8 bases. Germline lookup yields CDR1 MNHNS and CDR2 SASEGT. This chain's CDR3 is CASSRQGREKLFF. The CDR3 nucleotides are TGTGCCAGCAGTAGACAGGGTCGGGAAAAACTGTTTTTT.

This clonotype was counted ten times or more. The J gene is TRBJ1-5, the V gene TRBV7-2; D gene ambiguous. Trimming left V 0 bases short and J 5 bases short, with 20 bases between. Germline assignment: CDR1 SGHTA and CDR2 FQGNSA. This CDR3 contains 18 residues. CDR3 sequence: CASSLAPLIAWEYQPQHF. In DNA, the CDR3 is TGTGCCAGCAGCTTAGCGCCTCTTATCGCATGGGAATATCAGCCCCAGCATTTT. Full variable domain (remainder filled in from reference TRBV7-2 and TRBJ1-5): GAGVSQSPSNKVTEKGKDVELRCDPISGHTALYWYRQSLGQGLEFLIYFQGNSAPDKSGLPSDRFSAERTGGSVSTLTIQRTQQEDSAVYLCASSLAPLIAWEYQPQHFGDGTRLSIL.

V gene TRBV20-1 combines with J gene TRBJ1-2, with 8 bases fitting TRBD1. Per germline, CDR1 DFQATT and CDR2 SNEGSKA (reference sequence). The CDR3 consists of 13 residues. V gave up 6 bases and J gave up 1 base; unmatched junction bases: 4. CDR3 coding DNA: TGCAGTGCGAGGGACAGGCTTAACTATGGCTACACCTTC. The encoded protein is CSARDRLNYGYTF.

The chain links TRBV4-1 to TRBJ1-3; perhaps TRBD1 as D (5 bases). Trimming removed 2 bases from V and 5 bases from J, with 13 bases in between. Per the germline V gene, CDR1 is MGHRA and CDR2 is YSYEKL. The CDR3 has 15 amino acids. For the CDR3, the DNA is TGCGCCAGCAGCCAATCCCCGGACAACAGAAACACCATATATTTT. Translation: CASSQSPDNRNTIYF.

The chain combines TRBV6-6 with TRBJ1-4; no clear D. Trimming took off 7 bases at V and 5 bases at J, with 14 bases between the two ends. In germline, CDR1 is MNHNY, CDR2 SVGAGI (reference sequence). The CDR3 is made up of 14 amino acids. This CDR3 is CASTGPFGNEKLFF. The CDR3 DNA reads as TGTGCCAGCACCGGTCCGTTCGGGAATGAAAAACTGTTTTTT.

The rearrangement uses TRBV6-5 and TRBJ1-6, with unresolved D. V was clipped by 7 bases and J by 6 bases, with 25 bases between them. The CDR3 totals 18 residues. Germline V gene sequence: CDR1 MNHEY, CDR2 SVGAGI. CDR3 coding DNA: TGTGCCAGCAACTATTACTCCACCGCGGGAGGAGGTAATTCACCCCTCCACTTT. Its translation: CASNYYSTAGGGNSPLHF.

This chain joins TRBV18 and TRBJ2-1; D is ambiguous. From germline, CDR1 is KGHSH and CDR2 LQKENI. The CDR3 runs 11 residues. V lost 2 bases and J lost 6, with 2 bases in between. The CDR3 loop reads CASSPTNEQFF. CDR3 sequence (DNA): TGTGCCAGCTCACCAACCAATGAGCAGTTCTTC.

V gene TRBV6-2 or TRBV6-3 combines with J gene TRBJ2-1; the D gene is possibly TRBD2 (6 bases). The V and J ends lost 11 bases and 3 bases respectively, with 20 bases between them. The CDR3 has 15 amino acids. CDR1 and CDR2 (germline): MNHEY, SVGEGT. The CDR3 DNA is TGTGCCGGATCAGTTACGGGAGATTTCTACAATGAGCAGTTCTTC. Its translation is CAGSVTGDFYNEQFF.

The DNA of the CDR3 is TGTGCCAGTAGACCTCTACTAGCCAAAAACATTCAGTACTTC. Its protein is CASRPLLAKNIQYF. The genes are TRBV19 and TRBJ2-4, with D unclear. The V gene lost 6 bases and the J gene lost 0 bases, with 9 bases spanning the gap. CDR3 length: 14 residues. The germline gives CDR1 LNHDA, CDR2 SQIVND (reference sequence). The full variable domain, completed using reference TRBV19 and TRBJ2-4, is DGGITQSPKYLFRKEGQNVTLSCEQNLNHDAMYWYRQDPGQGLRLIYYSQIVNDFQKGDIAEGYSVSREKKESFPLTVTSAQKNPTAFYLCASRPLLAKNIQYFGAGTRLSVL.

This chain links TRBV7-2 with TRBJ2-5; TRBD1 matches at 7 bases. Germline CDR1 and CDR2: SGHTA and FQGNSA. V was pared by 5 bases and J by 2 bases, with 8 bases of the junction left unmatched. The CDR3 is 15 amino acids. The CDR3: CASSQDRPSQETQYF. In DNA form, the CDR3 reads TGTGCCAGCAGCCAGGACAGGCCTTCTCAAGAGACCCAGTACTTC.

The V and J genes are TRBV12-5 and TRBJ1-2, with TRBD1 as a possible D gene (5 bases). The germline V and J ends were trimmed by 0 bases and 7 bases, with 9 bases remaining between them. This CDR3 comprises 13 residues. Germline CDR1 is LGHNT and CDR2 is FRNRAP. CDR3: CASGLVGVPGYTF. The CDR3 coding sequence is TGTGCTAGTGGTTTGGTGGGGGTCCCTGGCTACACCTTC.

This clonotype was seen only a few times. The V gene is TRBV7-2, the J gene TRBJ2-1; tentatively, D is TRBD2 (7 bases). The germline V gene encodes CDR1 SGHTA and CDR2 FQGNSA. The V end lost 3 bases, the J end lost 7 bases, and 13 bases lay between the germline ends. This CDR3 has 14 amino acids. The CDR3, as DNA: TGTGCCAGCAGCTTCGTGGCGGGGGCGAATGAGCAGTTCTTC. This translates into CASSFVAGANEQFF.

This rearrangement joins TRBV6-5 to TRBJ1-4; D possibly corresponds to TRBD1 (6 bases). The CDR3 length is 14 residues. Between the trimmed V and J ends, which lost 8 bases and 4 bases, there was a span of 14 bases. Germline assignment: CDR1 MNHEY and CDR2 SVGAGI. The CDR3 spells CASGHQGFNEKLFF. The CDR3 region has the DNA TGTGCCAGCGGCCACCAGGGGTTTAATGAAAAACTGTTTTTT.

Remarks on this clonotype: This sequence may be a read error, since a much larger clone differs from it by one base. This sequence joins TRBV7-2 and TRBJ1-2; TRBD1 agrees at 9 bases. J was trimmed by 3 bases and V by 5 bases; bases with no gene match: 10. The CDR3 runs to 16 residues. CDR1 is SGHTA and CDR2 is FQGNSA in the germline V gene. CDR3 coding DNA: TGTGCCAGCAGCCACCGGGGGACAGGGTTCGACTATGGCTACACCTTC. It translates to CASSHRGTGFDYGYTF.

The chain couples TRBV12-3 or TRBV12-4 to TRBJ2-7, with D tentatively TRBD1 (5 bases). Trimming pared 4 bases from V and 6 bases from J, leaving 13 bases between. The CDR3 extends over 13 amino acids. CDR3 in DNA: TGTGCCAGCAGTTCATTTCAGGGCTCCGAGCAGTACTTC. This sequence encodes CASSSFQGSEQYF.